This TCR beta chain was identified during a study of T cell responses to AZD1222 COVID-19 vaccine. General study results and limits: Spike-wide coverage was observed for vaccine-associated CD4 TCRs, with dominant responses at 160-218 and 743-854.

About this clone itself: Antigen unknown.

Profiled with immunoSEQ multiplex PCR; TCRdb holds only in-frame clones, not every one. The sample lists some 150,000 clones, roughly 90% occurring once. The sequencing used peripheral blood, collected 28 days after the second AZD1222 dose. This receptor was identified in an adult who received the AZD1222 COVID-19 vaccine.

The CDR3 region is CASSDQGPNYGYTF. In DNA, the CDR3 is TGTGCCAGCAGTGACCAGGGTCCGAACTATGGCTACACCTTC. The rearrangement links TRBV2 to TRBJ1-2; perhaps TRBD1 as D (5 bases). The V gene's germline CDR1 is SNHLY and CDR2 FYNNEI. V was clipped by 3 bases and J by 2 bases, with 10 bases between them. The CDR3 spans 14 residues.